The 21 T cell receptor beta chains below all came from one sample that was sequenced in a study of Ad26.COV2.S vaccination and SARS-CoV-2 variants. Assay used: immunoSEQ multiplex PCR; TCRdb lists only in-frame clones, some missing. Among about 350,000 clones listed, more than 75% were seen once. The treatment denotes: roughly 20 received Ad26.COV2.S at low or high dose, single or two shots; several received placebo; per-sample allocation not given. Day 63 after the first injection of vaccine or placebo was the sampling time. The input for sequencing was peripheral blood, taken in a trial of Ad26.COV2.S vaccine versus placebo. These receptors were obtained from a person between 18 and 65 years old who received the Ad26.COV2.S COVID-19 vaccine or a placebo.

This clone was recorded once. V is TRBV9 and J is TRBJ2-2; D unclear. This CDR3 is built from 14 residues. Germline V gene lookup returns CDR1 SGDLS and CDR2 YYNGEE. V was trimmed by 2 bases and J by 1 base, leaving 6 bases between them. CDR3 region: CASSVIGNTGELFF. The CDR3 coding sequence is TGTGCCAGCAGCGTTATTGGGAACACCGGGGAGCTGTTTTTT.

The chain combines TRBV18 with TRBJ2-1; D ambiguous. From germline, CDR1 is KGHSH and CDR2 LQKENI. The V end lost 3 bases, the J end lost 0 bases, and 9 bases lay between the germline ends. CDR3 length: 15 residues. DNA for the CDR3: TGTGCCAGCTCACCCCCGAAGAGCTCCTACAATGAGCAGTTCTTC. Its protein is CASSPPKSSYNEQFF.

The chain employs TRBV2 and TRBJ2-7, with a weak D call TRBD2 (5 bases). Per germline, CDR1 SNHLY and CDR2 FYNNEI. The ends were cut back, 3 bases at V and 3 bases at J, with 9 bases in the middle. This CDR3 contains 13 residues. Here the CDR3 DNA reads TGTGCCAGCAGTGATACTAGGGACTACGAGCAGTACTTC. Amino acids: CASSDTRDYEQYF.

There are many counts of this clone. The chain is built from TRBV7-8 and TRBJ2-7; D unresolved. V was clipped by 5 bases and J by 3 bases, with 14 bases between them. CDR3 length: 14 amino acids. The V gene's germline CDR1 is SGHVS and CDR2 FQNEAQ. The chain's CDR3 is CASSPSRTHYEQYF. DNA of the CDR3: TGTGCCAGCAGCCCCTCCCGGACCCACTACGAGCAGTACTTC.

The chain carries TRBV4-3 and TRBJ2-3; D is ambiguous. The germline V and J ends were trimmed by 0 bases and 0 bases, with 13 bases remaining between them. The CDR3 totals 17 residues. CDR1 LGHNA and CDR2 YSLEER come from the germline V gene. CDR3 amino acids: CASSQDSPSSSTDTQYF. CDR3 sequence (DNA): TGCGCCAGCAGCCAAGATTCCCCTAGTTCTAGCACAGATACGCAGTATTTT.

The V call is TRBV23-1, the J call TRBJ1-6; 7 nucleotides agree with TRBD1. TRBV23-1 is an ORF; its function is uncertain. V shed 0 bases and J 5 bases; nucleotides not matched to a gene: 1. The CDR3 spans 15 residues. For the CDR3, the DNA is TGCGCCAGCAGTCAATCAGGGGGCGATAATTCACCCCTCCACTTT. Its protein product is CASSQSGGDNSPLHF.

Notes on this clone: This same CDR3 is encoded by further DNA sequences in the sample. The chain links TRBV25-1 to TRBJ1-1, with TRBD1 identical over 7 bases. J was trimmed by 6 bases and V by 2 bases; bases with no gene match: 6. Germline assignment: CDR1 MGHDK and CDR2 SYGVNS. This CDR3 contains 14 residues. CDR3 sequence: CASSERGQASEAFF. The CDR3 DNA reads as TGTGCCAGCAGTGAACGAGGACAGGCCTCTGAAGCTTTCTTT.

The chain has TRBV12-5 and TRBJ1-5; perhaps TRBD1 as D (6 bases). Trimming stripped 3 bases from V and 6 bases from J, with 15 bases between. In germline, CDR1 is LGHNT, CDR2 FRNRAP. There are 15 residues in the CDR3. CDR3 loop: CASGFGGAPGQPQHF. DNA for the CDR3: TGTGCTAGTGGTTTTGGGGGGGCGCCGGGTCAGCCCCAGCATTTT. The full variable domain, completed using reference TRBV12-5 and TRBJ1-5, is DARVTQTPRHKVTEMGQEVTMRCQPILGHNTVFWYRQTMMQGLELLAYFRNRAPLDDSGMPKDRFSAEMPDATLATLKIQPSEPRDSAVYFCASGFGGAPGQPQHFGDGTRLSIL.

The chain joins TRBV18 to TRBJ1-1, with TRBD1 matching over 8 bases. CDR1 and CDR2 from the germline V gene are KGHSH and LQKENI. After removal of 3 bases from V and 6 bases from J, the junction contained 6 bases not matched to a gene. CDR3 length equals 14 residues. The CDR3 spells CASSPGQAGSEAFF. The CDR3 region has the DNA TGTGCCAGCTCACCGGGACAGGCGGGGTCTGAAGCTTTCTTT.

The gene calls are TRBV5-6 and TRBJ1-2; 7 nucleotides line up with TRBD1. With 4 bases clipped from V and 4 bases from J, the junction kept 7 bases outside the gene matches. CDR3 length equals 14 residues. The germline V gene has CDR1 SGHDT and CDR2 YYEEEE. This chain's CDR3 is CASSPPGQSYGYTF. The CDR3 region has the DNA TGTGCCAGCAGCCCCCCGGGACAGAGCTATGGCTACACCTTC.

The CDR3 spells CASSQGGEPTANTGELFF. CDR3 nucleotide sequence: TGCGCCAGCAGCCAAGGGGGAGAACCCACAGCGAACACCGGGGAGCTGTTTTTT. The V gene is TRBV4-1, the J gene TRBJ2-2; possibly TRBD2 for D (5 bases). Germline V lookup: CDR1 MGHRA, CDR2 YSYEKL. CDR3 size: 18 residues. Trimming stripped 1 base from V and 0 bases from J, with 15 bases between.

The chain is built from TRBV11-2 and TRBJ2-7, with 8 positions matching TRBD1. This CDR3 is built from 15 residues. From germline, CDR1 is SGHAT and CDR2 FQNNGV. V shed 2 bases, J shed 0 bases, and the junction held 3 bases outside the gene matches. The CDR3 DNA is TGTGCCAGCAGCTTAAGGACAGGGCTCTCCTACGAGCAGTACTTC. It yields the protein CASSLRTGLSYEQYF.

The CDR3 loop is CATSSREGSGELFF. The CDR3 DNA is TGTGCCACCAGCTCTCGAGAAGGGTCCGGGGAGCTGTTTTTT. V gene TRBV15 combines with J gene TRBJ2-2, with D uncertain. V was cut by 5 bases and J by 6 bases, with 13 bases left in between. The germline V gene has CDR1 LNHNV and CDR2 YYDKDF (reference sequence). The CDR3 extends over 14 amino acids.

This clone was detected once. The chain carries TRBV5-6 and TRBJ1-4, with a weak D call TRBD1 (6 bases). The V gene's germline CDR1 is SGHDT and CDR2 YYEEEE. The V and J ends lost 9 bases and 2 bases respectively, with 23 bases between them. The CDR3 is 17 amino acids. This CDR3 is CAIPWGGGVATNEKLFF. For the CDR3, the DNA is TGTGCCATCCCCTGGGGGGGCGGGGTAGCGACTAATGAAAAACTGTTTTTT.

The V call is TRBV3-1 (or the pseudogene TRBV3-2), the J call TRBJ2-1, with 7 nucleotides matching TRBD1. Germline V lookup: CDR1 LGHDT, CDR2 YNNKEL (reference sequence). This CDR3 comprises 15 residues. V gave up 0 bases and J gave up 5 bases; unmatched junction bases: 4. CDR3 protein: CASSQDGGQHNEQFF. Written as DNA, the CDR3 is TGTGCCAGCAGCCAAGATGGGGGACAGCACAATGAGCAGTTCTTC.

The rearrangement links TRBV7-2 to TRBJ1-2; 7 bases are a match to TRBD1. The CDR3 runs 14 residues. Germline assignment: CDR1 SGHTA and CDR2 FQGNSA. V shed 1 base and J 6 bases; nucleotides not matched to a gene: 5. The CDR3 loop reads CASSLVGGKDGYTF. CDR3 nucleotide sequence: TGTGCCAGCAGCTTAGTAGGGGGCAAAGATGGCTACACCTTC.

CDR3 loop: CASSPRGESNEQFF. The CDR3 coding sequence is TGTGCCAGCAGCCCCAGGGGGGAGTCCAATGAGCAGTTCTTC. The rearrangement joins TRBV7-6 to TRBJ2-1; possibly TRBD1 for D (7 bases). The CDR3 is made up of 14 amino acids. Trimming pared 5 bases from V and 6 bases from J, leaving 14 bases between. Germline loops: CDR1 SGHVS, CDR2 FNYEAQ.

The chain couples TRBV3-1 (or the pseudogene TRBV3-2) to TRBJ2-5, with TRBD2 identical over 8 bases. Germline lookup yields CDR1 LGHDT and CDR2 YNNKEL (reference sequence). The CDR3 consists of 17 residues. After removal of 0 bases from V and 5 bases from J, the junction contained 11 bases not matched to a gene. The CDR3 DNA follows: TGTGCCAGCAGCCAAGAGCCCAGCGGGGGTCGGCGGGAGACCCAGTACTTC. Translation gives CASSQEPSGGRRETQYF.

The chain recombines TRBV11-2 with TRBJ2-1; D is uncertain. V dropped 0 bases and J dropped 5 bases, with 8 bases sitting between them. The CDR3 runs 14 residues. From germline, CDR1 is SGHAT and CDR2 FQNNGV. CDR3: CASSLDLVNNEQFF. CDR3 bases: TGTGCCAGCAGCTTAGATTTAGTAAACAATGAGCAGTTCTTC.

CDR3 bases: TGTGCCAGCAGCGGACGGACTAGCTCTGATACGCAGTATTTT. Translated: CASSGRTSSDTQYF. The chain couples TRBV7-9 to TRBJ2-3; 8 bases line up with TRBD2. CDR1 and CDR2 from the germline V gene are SEHNR and FQNEAQ (reference sequence). J gave up 6 bases and V 5 bases, and 7 bases lay outside the gene matches. This CDR3 has 14 residues.

The genes are TRBV25-1 and TRBJ1-6; D remains ambiguous. V was shortened by 8 bases and J by 1 base, with 9 bases between the two germline ends. CDR3 length equals 14 residues. Germline loops: CDR1 MGHDK, CDR2 SYGVNS. The CDR3 sequence: CASRHTSYNSPLHF. CDR3 nucleotide sequence: TGTGCCAGCCGACACACATCCTATAATTCACCCCTCCACTTT.